This T cell receptor beta chain was sequenced for a study of human T cells and chemical hapten exposure. Study details: DPC 0.01% went on the upper back by patch test, with reading at 6 days.

Germline CDR1 and CDR2: MDHEN and SYDVKM. The V gene lost 4 bases and the J gene lost 4 bases, with 8 bases spanning the gap. The CDR3 extends over 13 amino acids. One entry per CDR3 protein, called by TCRdb with MiXCR from the RACE reads. The table has some 74,000 distinct CDR3 sequences, 10% to 15% seen once. The time point was: patch test 3, about 24 weeks after DPC sensitization. Regarding treatment: therapeutic diphenylcyclopropenone sensitization with weekly scalp DPC. Participating donors were patients with alopecia, aged 18 to 70 years, considered appropriate candidates for DPC. The TCR was taken from a woman between 45 and 60 years old with alopecia areata. Some clones in this sample may be carry-over from other donors' samples. V is TRBV28 and J is TRBJ1-5; D call uncertain. Material: whole blood, obtained in connection with sensitization to the hapten diphenylcyclopropenone (DPC). CDR3 protein: CASSSPPNQPQHF. CDR3 DNA sequence: TGTGCCAGCAGTTCTCCTCCGAATCAGCCCCAGCATTTT.